The T cell receptor (beta chain) described here comes from a study of blood T cell repertoires in COVID-19. Study summary: Sites in the United States, Italy and Spain provided acute and convalescent COVID-19 samples.

Per germline, CDR1 ENHRY and CDR2 SYGVKD. The CDR3 has 13 amino acids. Trimming left V 10 bases short and J 4 bases short, with 16 bases between. In the authors' methods: Cell counts per sample came from amplifying reference gene primers. The data were produced by immunoSEQ multiplex PCR, yet TCRdb's version contains in-frame clones alone and is incomplete. From that table come the V and J calls and clone size; the DNA was used to work out D and trimming. The data contain some 100,000 clones, around 90% of them singletons. The gene calls are TRBV10-3 and TRBJ1-2; D gene uncertain. Sequenced input: peripheral blood. This clonotype was obtained from a woman between 70 and 85 years old with acute or convalescent COVID-19. CDR3 DNA sequence: TGTGCCACCCAGAAGGAGACTACCTATGGCTACACCTTC. This encodes CATQKETTYGYTF.